The rows below give T cell receptor beta chains drawn from one sample of a study of OX40 agonist ivuxolimab in advanced cancers. The repertoire was sequenced with immunoSEQ multiplex PCR; TCRdb's copy has only in-frame clones and lacks some. This sample has over 90,000 clones, with less than 90% found just once. The starting material was CD4+ or CD8+ T cells sorted from blood, obtained in a trial of the OX40 agonist ivuxolimab. The receptors were sampled from an adult with an advanced solid tumor such as melanoma, head and neck, liver or kidney cancer. CDR3s leave out the opening cysteine and the closing phenylalanine or tryptophan. The order of the fields is V gene, CDR3 protein.

TRBV10-3	AISESIHSNQPQH
TRBV6-5	ASSQPTWEQY
TRBV10-3	AISESMGVRNTIY
TRBV6-1	ASSGVGRYGYT
TRBV30	AWARGYSGNTIY
TRBV27	ASSPGRGSWGYT
TRBV25-1	ASSENKNTGELF
TRBV5-8	ASSTRGGARQPQH
TRBV11-3	ASSLDQGGSSYNSPLH
TRBV2	ASRWTANEKLF
TRBV7-8	ASSLASADAGYGYT
TRBV5-1	ASSPQGEDGYT
TRBV30	AWSVRLAEPLH
TRBV30	AWSAGTPYGYT
TRBV7-2	ASSLDSGVGNQPQH
TRBV2	ASSTGTSGQETQY
TRBV5-1	ASSLGLGGANEQF
TRBV6-5	ATRQTGNQPQH
TRBV6-5	ASSPLGGVGGYT
TRBV19	ASSIKQGYQPQH
TRBV19	ASINGYT
TRBV7-2	ASSLGGGRAKSEQF
TRBV18	ASSSQEEETQY
TRBV6-5	ASSSDQDRANEQF
TRBV29-1	SVGTSGSVTGELF
TRBV4-3	ASSHFSGSADTQY